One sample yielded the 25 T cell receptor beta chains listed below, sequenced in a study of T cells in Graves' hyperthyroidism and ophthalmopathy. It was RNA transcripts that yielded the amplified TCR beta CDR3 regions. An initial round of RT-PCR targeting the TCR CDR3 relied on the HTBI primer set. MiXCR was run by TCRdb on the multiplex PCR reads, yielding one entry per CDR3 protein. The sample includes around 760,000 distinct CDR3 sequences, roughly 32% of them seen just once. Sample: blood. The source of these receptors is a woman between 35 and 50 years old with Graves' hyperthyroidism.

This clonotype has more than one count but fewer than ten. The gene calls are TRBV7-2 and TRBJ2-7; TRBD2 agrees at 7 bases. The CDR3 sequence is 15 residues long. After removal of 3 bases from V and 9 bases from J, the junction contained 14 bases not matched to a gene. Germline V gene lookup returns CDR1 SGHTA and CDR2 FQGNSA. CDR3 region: CASSFLAEGGVGQYF. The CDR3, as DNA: TGTGCCAGCAGCTTCCTAGCGGAAGGAGGGGTGGGGCAGTACTTC.

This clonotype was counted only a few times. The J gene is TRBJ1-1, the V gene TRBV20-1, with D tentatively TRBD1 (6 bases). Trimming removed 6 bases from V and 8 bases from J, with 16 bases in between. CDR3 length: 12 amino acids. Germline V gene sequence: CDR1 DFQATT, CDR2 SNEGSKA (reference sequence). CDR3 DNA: TGCAGTGCACCACGGGACACTCCAGAAGCTTTCTTT. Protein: CSAPRDTPEAFF.

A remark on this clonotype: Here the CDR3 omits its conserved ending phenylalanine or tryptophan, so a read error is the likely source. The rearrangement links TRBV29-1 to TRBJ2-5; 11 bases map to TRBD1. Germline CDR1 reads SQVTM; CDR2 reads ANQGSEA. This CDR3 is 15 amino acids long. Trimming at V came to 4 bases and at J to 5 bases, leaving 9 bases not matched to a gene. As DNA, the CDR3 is TGCAGCGTTGGCGAATTCCGGGACAGGGGGGAGACCCAGTACCTC. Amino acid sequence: CSVGEFRDRGETQYL.

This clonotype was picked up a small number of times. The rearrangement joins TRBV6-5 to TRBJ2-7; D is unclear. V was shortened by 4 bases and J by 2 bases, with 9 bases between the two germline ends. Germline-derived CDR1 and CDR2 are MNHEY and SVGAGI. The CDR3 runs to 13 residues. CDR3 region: CASSSLTPYEQYF. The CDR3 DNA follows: TGTGCCAGCAGTTCCCTGACCCCCTACGAGCAGTACTTC.

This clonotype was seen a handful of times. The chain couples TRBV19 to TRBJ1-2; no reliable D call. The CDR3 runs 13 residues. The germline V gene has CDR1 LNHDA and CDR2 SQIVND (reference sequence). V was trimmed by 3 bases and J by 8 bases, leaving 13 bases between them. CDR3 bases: TGTGCCAGTAGTATGCCCCCGCACCAAGGCTACACCTTC. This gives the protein CASSMPPHQGYTF. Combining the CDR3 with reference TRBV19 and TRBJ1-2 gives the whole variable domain DGGITQSPKYLFRKEGQNVTLSCEQNLNHDAMYWYRQDPGQGLRLIYYSQIVNDFQKGDIAEGYSVSREKKESFPLTVTSAQKNPTAFYLCASSMPPHQGYTFGSGTRLTVV.

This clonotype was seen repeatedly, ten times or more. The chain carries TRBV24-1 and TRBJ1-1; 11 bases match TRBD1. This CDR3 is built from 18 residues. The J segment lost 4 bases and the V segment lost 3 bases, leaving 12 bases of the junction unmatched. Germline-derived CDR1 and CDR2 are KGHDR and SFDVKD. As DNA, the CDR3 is TGTGCCACCAGTGATCGCTCTTCCCCCGGGACAGGGGGCACTGAAGCTTTCTTT. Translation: CATSDRSSPGTGGTEAFF.

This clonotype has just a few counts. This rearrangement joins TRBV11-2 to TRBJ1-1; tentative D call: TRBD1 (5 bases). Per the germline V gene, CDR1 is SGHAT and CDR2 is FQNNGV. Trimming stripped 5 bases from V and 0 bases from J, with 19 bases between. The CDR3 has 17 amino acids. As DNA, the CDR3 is TGTGCCAGCAGCCGCTGGTCCGGGGGTCGCATGAACACTGAAGCTTTCTTT. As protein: CASSRWSGGRMNTEAFF.

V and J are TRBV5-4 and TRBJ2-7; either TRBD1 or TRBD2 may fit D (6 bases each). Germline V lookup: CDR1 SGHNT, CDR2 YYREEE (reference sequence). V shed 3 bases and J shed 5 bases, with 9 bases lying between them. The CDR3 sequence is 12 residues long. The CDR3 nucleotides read TGTGCCAGCAGCTGGGGGGCGAACGAGCAGTACTTC. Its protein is CASSWGANEQYF.

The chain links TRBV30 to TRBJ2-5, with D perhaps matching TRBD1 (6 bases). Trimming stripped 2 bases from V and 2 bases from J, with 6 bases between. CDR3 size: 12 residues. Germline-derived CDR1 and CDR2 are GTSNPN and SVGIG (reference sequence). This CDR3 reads CAWSTGQETQYF. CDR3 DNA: TGTGCCTGGAGTACAGGGCAAGAGACCCAGTACTTC.

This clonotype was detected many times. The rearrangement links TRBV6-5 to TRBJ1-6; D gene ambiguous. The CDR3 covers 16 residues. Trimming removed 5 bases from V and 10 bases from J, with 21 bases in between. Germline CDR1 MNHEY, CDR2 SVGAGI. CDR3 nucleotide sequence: TGTGCCAGCAGTGAATCGGAGCTTCTCGGAAGGTCACCCCTCCACTTT. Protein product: CASSESELLGRSPLHF.

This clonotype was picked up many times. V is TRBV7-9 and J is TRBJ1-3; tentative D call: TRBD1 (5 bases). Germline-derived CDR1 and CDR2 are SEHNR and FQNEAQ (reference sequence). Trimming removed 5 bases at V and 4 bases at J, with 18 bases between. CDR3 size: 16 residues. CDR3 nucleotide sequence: TGTGCCAGCAGCGCACAGGTTCTACCCACAGGAAACACCATATATTTT. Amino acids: CASSAQVLPTGNTIYF.

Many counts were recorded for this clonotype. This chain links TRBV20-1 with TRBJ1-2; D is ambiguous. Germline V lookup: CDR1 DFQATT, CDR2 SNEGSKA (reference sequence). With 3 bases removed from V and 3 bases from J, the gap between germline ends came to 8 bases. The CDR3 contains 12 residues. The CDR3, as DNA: TGCAGTGCTAGGAGGCCCGACTATGGCTACACCTTC. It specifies CSARRPDYGYTF.

The CDR3 coding sequence is TGTGCCAGCAGCTGGACAGGGGACAACGAGCAGTACTTC. Translation gives CASSWTGDNEQYF. This chain connects TRBV5-8 to TRBJ2-1, with 9 positions matching TRBD1. Judging by the DNA end, TRBJ2-7 fits better; the J call may be wrong. This CDR3 has 13 amino acids. The germline CDR1 and CDR2 sequences are SGHTS and YDEGEE.

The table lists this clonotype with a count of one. CDR3 protein: CASSSNRGLGETQYF. In DNA form, the CDR3 reads TGTGCCAGCAGCTCAAATAGGGGGCTTGGGGAGACCCAGTACTTC. The V gene is TRBV7-2, the J gene TRBJ2-5; 7 positions match TRBD1. After removal of 4 bases from V and 5 bases from J, the junction contained 10 bases not matched to a gene. Germline CDR1 and CDR2: SGHTA and FQGNSA. The CDR3 spans 15 residues.

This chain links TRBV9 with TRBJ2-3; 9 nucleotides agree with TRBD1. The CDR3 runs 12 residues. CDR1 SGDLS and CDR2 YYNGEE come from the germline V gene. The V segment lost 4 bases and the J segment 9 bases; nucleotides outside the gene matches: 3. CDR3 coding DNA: TGTGCCAGCAGCCCGGGACAGGGAACGCAGTATTTT. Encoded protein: CASSPGQGTQYF.

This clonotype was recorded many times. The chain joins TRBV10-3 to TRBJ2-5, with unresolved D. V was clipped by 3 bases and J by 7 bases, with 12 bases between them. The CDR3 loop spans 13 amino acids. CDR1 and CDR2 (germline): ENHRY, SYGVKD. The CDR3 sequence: CAISDEASGTQYF. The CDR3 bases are TGTGCCATCAGTGACGAAGCAAGTGGGACCCAGTACTTC.

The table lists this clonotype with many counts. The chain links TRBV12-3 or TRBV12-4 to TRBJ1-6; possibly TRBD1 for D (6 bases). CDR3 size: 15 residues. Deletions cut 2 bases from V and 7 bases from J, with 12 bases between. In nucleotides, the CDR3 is TGTGCCAGCAGTTTAAGACAGGTAGCGAATTCACCCCTCCACTTT. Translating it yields CASSLRQVANSPLHF.

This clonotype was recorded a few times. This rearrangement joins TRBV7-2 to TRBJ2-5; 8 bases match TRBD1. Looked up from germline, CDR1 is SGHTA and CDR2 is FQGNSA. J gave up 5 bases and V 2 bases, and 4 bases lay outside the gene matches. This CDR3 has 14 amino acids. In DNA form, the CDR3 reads TGTGCCAGCAGCTTAAGCAGGGGGCAGGAGACCCAGTACTTC. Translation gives CASSLSRGQETQYF.

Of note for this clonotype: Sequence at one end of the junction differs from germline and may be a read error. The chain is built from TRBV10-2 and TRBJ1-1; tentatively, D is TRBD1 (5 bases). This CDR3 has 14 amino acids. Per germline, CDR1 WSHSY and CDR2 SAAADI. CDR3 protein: CASGGPGQNTEAFF. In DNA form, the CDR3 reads TGTGCCAGCGGTGGACCGGGGCAGAACACTGAAGCTTTCTTT.

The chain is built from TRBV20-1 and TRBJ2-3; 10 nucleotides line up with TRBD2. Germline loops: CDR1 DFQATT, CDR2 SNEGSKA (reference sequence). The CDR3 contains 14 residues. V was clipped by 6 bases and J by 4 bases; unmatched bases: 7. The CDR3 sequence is CSAESGGVSDTQYF. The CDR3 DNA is TGCAGTGCGGAAAGCGGGGGGGTGTCAGATACGCAGTATTTT.

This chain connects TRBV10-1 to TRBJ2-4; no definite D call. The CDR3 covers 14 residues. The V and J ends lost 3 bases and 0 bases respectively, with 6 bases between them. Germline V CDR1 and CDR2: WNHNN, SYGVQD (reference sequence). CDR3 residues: CASSDSLAKNIQYF. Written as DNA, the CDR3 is TGCGCCAGCAGTGACAGTTTAGCCAAAAACATTCAGTACTTC.

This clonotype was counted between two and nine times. CDR3 DNA sequence: TGTGCCAGCAGTCCTCAGGGGGGAAAAGCTTTCTTT. Translating gives CASSPQGGKAFF. This sequence joins TRBV6-2 or TRBV6-3 and TRBJ1-1, with 7 bases identical to TRBD1. V was clipped by 5 bases and J by 9 bases; unmatched bases: 6. Germline CDR1 and CDR2: MNHEY and SVGEGT. This CDR3 spans 12 amino acids.

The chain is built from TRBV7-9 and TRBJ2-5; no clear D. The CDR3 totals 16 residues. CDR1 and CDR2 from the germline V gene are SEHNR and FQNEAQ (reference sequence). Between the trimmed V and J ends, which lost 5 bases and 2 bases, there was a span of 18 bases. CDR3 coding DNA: TGTGCCAGCAGCCGCCTTTTAGGGCTATCTCAAGAGACCCAGTACTTC. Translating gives CASSRLLGLSQETQYF.

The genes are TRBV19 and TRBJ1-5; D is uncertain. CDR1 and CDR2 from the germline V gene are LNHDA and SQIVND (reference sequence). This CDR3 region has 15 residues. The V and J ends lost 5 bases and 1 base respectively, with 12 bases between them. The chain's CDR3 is CASSSGRESNQPQHF. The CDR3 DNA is TGTGCCAGTAGTTCAGGACGGGAAAGCAATCAGCCCCAGCATTTT.

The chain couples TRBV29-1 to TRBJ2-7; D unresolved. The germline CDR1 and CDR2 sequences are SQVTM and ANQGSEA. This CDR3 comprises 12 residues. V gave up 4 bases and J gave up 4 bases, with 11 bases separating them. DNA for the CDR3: TGCAGCGTTGCTCGCCTGGGTTACGAGCAGTACTTC. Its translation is CSVARLGYEQYF.